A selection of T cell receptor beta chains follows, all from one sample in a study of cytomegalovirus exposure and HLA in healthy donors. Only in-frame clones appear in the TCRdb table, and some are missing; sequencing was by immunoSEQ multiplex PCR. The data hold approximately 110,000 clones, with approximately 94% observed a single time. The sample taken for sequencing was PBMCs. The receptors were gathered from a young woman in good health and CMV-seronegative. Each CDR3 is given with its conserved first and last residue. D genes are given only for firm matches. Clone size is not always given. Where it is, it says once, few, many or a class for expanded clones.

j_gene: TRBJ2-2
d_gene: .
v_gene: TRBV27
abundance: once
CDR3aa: CASKEFFGGNTGELFF
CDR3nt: TGTGCCAGCAAAGAGTTTTTCGGGGGGAACACCGGGGAGCTGTTTTTT

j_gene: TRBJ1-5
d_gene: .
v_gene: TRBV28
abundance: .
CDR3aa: CASSLTGDSNQPQHF
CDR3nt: TGTGCCAGCAGCCTAACAGGAGATAGCAATCAGCCCCAGCATTTT

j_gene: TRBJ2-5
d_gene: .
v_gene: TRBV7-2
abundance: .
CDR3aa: CASSRVAGGIQETQYF
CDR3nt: TGTGCCAGCAGCCGGGTAGCAGGGGGGATACAAGAGACCCAGTACTTC

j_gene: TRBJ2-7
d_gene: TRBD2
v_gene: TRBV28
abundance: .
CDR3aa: CASSFWTSGNDEQYF
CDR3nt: TGTGCCAGCAGTTTTTGGACTAGCGGGAACGACGAGCAGTACTTC

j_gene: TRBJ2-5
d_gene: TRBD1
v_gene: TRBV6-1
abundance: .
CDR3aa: CASSRQGLQETQYF
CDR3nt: TGTGCCAGCAGTCGACAGGGCCTCCAAGAGACCCAGTACTTC

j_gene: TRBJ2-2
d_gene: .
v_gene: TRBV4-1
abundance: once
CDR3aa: CASSQDSAGAAGELFF
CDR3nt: TGCGCCAGCAGCCAAGATTCAGCAGGGGCTGCCGGGGAGCTGTTTTTT

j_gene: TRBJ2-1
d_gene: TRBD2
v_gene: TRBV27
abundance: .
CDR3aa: CASSPGLAPTREQFF
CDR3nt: TGTGCCAGCAGTCCGGGACTAGCGCCGACCCGGGAGCAGTTCTTC

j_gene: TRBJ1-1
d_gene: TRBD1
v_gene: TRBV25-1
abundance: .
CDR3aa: CASLGQGQRGTEAFF
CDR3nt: TGTGCCAGCCTCGGACAGGGACAAAGGGGGACTGAAGCTTTCTTT

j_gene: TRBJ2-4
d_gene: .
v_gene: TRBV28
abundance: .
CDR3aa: CASSRGAAKNIQYF
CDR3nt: TGTGCCAGCAGCCGAGGAGCAGCCAAAAACATTCAGTACTTC

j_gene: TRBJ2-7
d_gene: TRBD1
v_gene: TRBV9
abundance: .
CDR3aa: CASSAQGARDEQYF
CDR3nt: TGTGCCAGCAGCGCCCAGGGGGCGCGGGACGAGCAGTACTTC

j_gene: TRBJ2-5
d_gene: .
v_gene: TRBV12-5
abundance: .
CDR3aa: CASGWELATQYF
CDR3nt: TGTGCTAGTGGTTGGGAGCTCGCGACCCAGTACTTC

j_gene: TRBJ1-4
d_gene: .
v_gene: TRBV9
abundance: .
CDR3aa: CASSVGTAPTNEKLFF
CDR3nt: TGTGCCAGCAGCGTCGGAACAGCTCCAACTAATGAAAAACTGTTTTTT

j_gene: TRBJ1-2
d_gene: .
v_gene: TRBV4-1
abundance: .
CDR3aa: CASSQYDGAYYGYTF
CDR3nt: TGCGCCAGCAGCCAATACGATGGGGCCTACTATGGCTACACCTTC

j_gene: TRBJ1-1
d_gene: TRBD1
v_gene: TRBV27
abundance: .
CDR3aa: CASRTGGYTEAFF
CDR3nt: TGTGCCAGCAGAACAGGGGGGTACACTGAAGCTTTCTTT

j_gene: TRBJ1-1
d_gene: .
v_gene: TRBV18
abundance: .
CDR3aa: CASSPPLQVTEAFF
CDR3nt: TGTGCCAGCTCACCACCGTTGCAGGTAACTGAAGCTTTCTTT

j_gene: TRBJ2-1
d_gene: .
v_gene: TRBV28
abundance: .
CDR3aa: CASSFGSGNNEQFF
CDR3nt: TGTGCCAGCAGTTTTGGTAGCGGTAACAATGAGCAGTTCTTC

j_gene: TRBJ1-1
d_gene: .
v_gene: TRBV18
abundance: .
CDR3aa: CASSPLELNTEAFF
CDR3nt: TGTGCCAGCTCACCGTTGGAGTTGAACACTGAAGCTTTCTTT